This TCR beta chain was observed in a study of T cells in localized non-small cell lung cancer. Points from the study as a whole: It was uninvolved adjacent lung that showed the highest T cell clonality, exceeding tumor. Adjacent lung had a median 57 of the 100 largest tumor clones.

There are 15 residues in the CDR3. CDR1 and CDR2 from the germline V gene are SGHTA and FQGTGA. V lost 0 bases and J 4 bases, leaving 12 bases between the germline ends. This table comes from immunoSEQ multiplex PCR, and its TCRdb copy is limited to in-frame clones, with some not included. In the table there are around 40,000 clones, more than 75% of which are singletons. Concerning this clone itself: What it binds is not known.

The genes are TRBV7-3 and TRBJ1-1; TRBD1 might be the D (6 bases). This receptor was identified in a man aged 40-75 years with stage I lung adenocarcinoma. The source material was peripheral blood, sampled before any cancer treatment. The CDR3 DNA sequence: TGTGCCAGCAGCTTAACGGGGCAGGGGCTCACTGAAGCTTTCTTT. Translation: CASSLTGQGLTEAFF.